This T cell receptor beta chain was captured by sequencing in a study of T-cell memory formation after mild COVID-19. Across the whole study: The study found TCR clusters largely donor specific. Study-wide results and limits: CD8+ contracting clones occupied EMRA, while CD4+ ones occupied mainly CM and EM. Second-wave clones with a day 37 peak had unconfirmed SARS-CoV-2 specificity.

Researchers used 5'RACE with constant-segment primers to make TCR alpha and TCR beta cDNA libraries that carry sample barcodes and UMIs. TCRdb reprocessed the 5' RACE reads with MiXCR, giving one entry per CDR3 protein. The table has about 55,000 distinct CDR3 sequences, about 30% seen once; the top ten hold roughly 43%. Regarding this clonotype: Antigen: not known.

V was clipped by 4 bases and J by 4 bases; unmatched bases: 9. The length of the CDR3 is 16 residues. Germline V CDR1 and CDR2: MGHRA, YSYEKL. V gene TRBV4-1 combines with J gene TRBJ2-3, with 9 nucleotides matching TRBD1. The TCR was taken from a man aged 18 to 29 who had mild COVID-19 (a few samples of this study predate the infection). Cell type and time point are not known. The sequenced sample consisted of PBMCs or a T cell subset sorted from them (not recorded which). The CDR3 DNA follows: TGCGCCAGCAGCCGAGACAGGGGGTCAATATCAGATACGCAGTATTTT. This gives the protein CASSRDRGSISDTQYF.